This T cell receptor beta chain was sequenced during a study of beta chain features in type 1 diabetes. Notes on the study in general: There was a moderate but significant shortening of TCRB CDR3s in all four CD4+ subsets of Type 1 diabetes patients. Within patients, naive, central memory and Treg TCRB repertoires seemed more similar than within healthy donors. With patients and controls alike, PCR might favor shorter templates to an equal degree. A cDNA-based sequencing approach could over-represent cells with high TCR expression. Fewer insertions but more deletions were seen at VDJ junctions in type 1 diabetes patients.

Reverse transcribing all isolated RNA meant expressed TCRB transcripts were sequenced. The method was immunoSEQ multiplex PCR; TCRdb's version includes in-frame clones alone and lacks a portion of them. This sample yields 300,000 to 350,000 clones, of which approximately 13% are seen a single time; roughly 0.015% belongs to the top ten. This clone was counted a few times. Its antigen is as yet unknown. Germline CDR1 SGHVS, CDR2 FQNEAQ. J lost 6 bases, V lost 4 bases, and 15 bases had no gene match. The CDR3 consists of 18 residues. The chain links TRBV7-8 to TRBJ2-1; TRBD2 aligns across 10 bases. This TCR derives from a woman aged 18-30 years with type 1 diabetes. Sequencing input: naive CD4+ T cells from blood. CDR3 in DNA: TGTGCCAGCAGCTCCCCAGTTAGGCTAGCGGGAGTTGGCAATGAGCAGTTCTTC. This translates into CASSSPVRLAGVGNEQFF. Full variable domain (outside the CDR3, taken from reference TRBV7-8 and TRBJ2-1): GAGVSQSPRYKVAKRGQDVALRCDPISGHVSLFWYQQALGQGPEFLTYFQNEAQLDKSGLPSDRFFAERPEGSVSTLKIQRTQQEDSAVYLCASSSPVRLAGVGNEQFFGPGTRLTVL.